Each of the 28 T cell receptor beta chains below was sequenced from the same sample in a study of identical twins. Via MiXCR, TCRdb re-called the 5' RACE reads, giving one row per CDR3 protein. Seen here are roughly 480,000 distinct CDR3 sequences, 24% observed once, and the top ten hold about 2.7%. A further study also used this sample, focusing on T cells expressing NK-cell markers.

Sequences were obtained from CD4+ T cells sorted from blood. These receptors all come from a woman under 30 in good health.

This clonotype was observed a handful of times. This sequence joins TRBV11-3 and TRBJ2-3; D could derive from TRBD1 or TRBD2 (5 bases each). The length of the CDR3 is 14 residues. Germline assignment: CDR1 SGHNT and CDR2 YENEEA. The ends were cut back, 7 bases at V and 2 bases at J, with 13 bases in the middle. As DNA, the CDR3 is TGTGCCAGCACCGGGGCTCGGTACACAGATACGCAGTATTTT. Translation gives CASTGARYTDTQYF. The full variable domain, rest sourced from reference TRBV11-3 and TRBJ2-3, is EAGVVQSPRYKIIEKKQPVAFWCNPISGHNTLYWYLQNLGQGPELLIRYENEEAVDDSQLPKDRFSAERLKGVDSTLKIQPAELGDSAVYLCASTGARYTDTQYFGPGTRLTVL.

The chain combines TRBV7-2 with TRBJ2-3, with D possibly matching TRBD2 (5 bases). The CDR3 totals 15 residues. Germline CDR1 SGHTA, CDR2 FQGNSA. Trimming left V 3 bases short and J 3 bases short, with 13 bases between. The CDR3 coding sequence is TGTGCCAGCAGCTTCCAAGCGGTCCTAACAGATACGCAGTATTTT. Protein sequence: CASSFQAVLTDTQYF. Looking up the rest from reference TRBV7-2 and TRBJ2-3 gives the full variable domain: GAGVSQSPSNKVTEKGKDVELRCDPISGHTALYWYRQSLGQGLEFLIYFQGNSAPDKSGLPSDRFSAERTGGSVSTLTIQRTQQEDSAVYLCASSFQAVLTDTQYFGPGTRLTVL.

This clonotype came up a few times. V gene TRBV11-2 combines with J gene TRBJ2-3, with TRBD2 identical over 8 bases. Germline V gene data show CDR1 as SGHAT and CDR2 as FQNNGV. The CDR3 totals 19 residues. After removal of 5 bases from V and 1 base from J, the junction contained 17 bases not matched to a gene. CDR3 bases: TGTGCCAGCAGCCGCCGGGGAGCGGGAGTTAGCGAGGGCACAGATACGCAGTATTTT. The encoded protein is CASSRRGAGVSEGTDTQYF. The full variable domain, completed using reference TRBV11-2 and TRBJ2-3, is EAGVAQSPRYKIIEKRQSVAFWCNPISGHATLYWYQQILGQGPKLLIQFQNNGVVDDSQLPKDRFSAERLKGVDSTLKIQPAKLEDSAVYLCASSRRGAGVSEGTDTQYFGPGTRLTVL.

This sequence joins TRBV7-6 and TRBJ2-6; TRBD1 is a possible D gene (5 bases). The CDR3 extends over 15 amino acids. Per the germline V gene, CDR1 is SGHVS and CDR2 is FNYEAQ. Trimming pared 2 bases from V and 2 bases from J, leaving 7 bases between. The CDR3 bases are TGTGCCAGCAGCTTATCAGGGCCTGGGGCCAACGTCCTGACTTTC. This translates into CASSLSGPGANVLTF.

The chain links TRBV6-1 to TRBJ2-7; D unclear. The CDR3 is 13 residues long. Germline V gives CDR1 MNHNS, CDR2 SASEGT. Deletions cut 10 bases from V and 2 bases from J, with 15 bases between. The CDR3 region has the DNA TGTGCCATACGCCTGGCTCTTACCTACGAGCAGTACTTC. Protein product: CAIRLALTYEQYF.

The CDR3 nucleotides read TGCAGTGCTAGTAGTGCGGCTAGCGGGAAGCTCGGGCCGTTCTTC. It translates to CSASSAASGKLGPFF. The V and J genes are TRBV20-1 and TRBJ2-1; 9 nucleotides line up with TRBD2. This CDR3 contains 15 residues. V trimming: 3 bases; J trimming: 15 bases; junction bases outside the gene matches: 18. The germline V gene encodes CDR1 DFQATT and CDR2 SNEGSKA (reference sequence).

This chain uses TRBV5-1 with TRBJ1-4; D perhaps matches TRBD1 (6 bases). V lost 4 bases, J lost 16 bases, and 23 bases lay in between. CDR1 and CDR2 from the germline V gene are SGHRS and YFSETQ. There are 14 residues in the CDR3. CDR3 coding DNA: TGCGCCAGCAGCCCAACGAGAGGTGGGGGGGCCAAGTTTTTT. Its protein product is CASSPTRGGGAKFF.

Only a few counts were recorded for this clonotype. This chain links TRBV2 with TRBJ2-7; possible D gene TRBD1, 5 bases. This CDR3 has 13 amino acids. Trimming left V 8 bases short and J 2 bases short, with 13 bases between. The germline CDR1 and CDR2 sequences are SNHLY and FYNNEI. The chain's CDR3 is CASRPGAPYEQYF. The CDR3 region has the DNA TGTGCCAGCCGTCCTGGGGCGCCCTACGAGCAGTACTTC.

The V gene is TRBV12-3 or TRBV12-4, the J gene TRBJ2-2, with TRBD2 identical over 7 bases. The CDR3 runs to 14 residues. With 5 bases clipped from V and 6 bases from J, the junction kept 6 bases outside the gene matches. The DNA for the CDR3 is TGTGCCAGCAGTCCTAGCGGCCGCCCCGGGGAGCTGTTTTTT. Protein sequence: CASSPSGRPGELFF.

The chain recombines TRBV5-6 with TRBJ1-1; D is perhaps TRBD1 (6 bases). Trimming cost V 0 bases and J 9 bases, with 12 bases left between them. This CDR3 is 13 amino acids long. Germline CDR1 is SGHDT and CDR2 is YYEEEE. The CDR3 spells CASSLARGTQAFF. The CDR3 DNA sequence: TGTGCCAGCAGCTTGGCGCGCGGGACACAAGCTTTCTTT.

The table lists this clonotype with a few counts. V and J are TRBV5-1 and TRBJ1-1; the D gene is possibly TRBD1 (5 bases). Germline lookup yields CDR1 SGHRS and CDR2 YFSETQ. Deletions cut 4 bases from V and 1 base from J, with 14 bases between. The CDR3 sequence is 15 residues long. The CDR3 bases are TGCGCCAGCAGCCACCTGGGGACCGAGAACACTGAAGCTTTCTTT. Translating gives CASSHLGTENTEAFF.

This clonotype occurred a few times. The V gene is TRBV4-2, the J gene TRBJ2-3, with D possibly TRBD2 on 6 matching bases. The CDR3 extends over 13 amino acids. Deletions cut 5 bases from V and 3 bases from J, with 9 bases between. CDR1 is LGHNA and CDR2 is YNFKEQ in the germline V gene. This CDR3 is CASSGGTTDTQYF. The CDR3 bases are TGTGCCAGCAGCGGGGGGACGACAGATACGCAGTATTTT.

This clonotype turned up a few times. The chain combines TRBV6-1 with TRBJ1-1, with 9 bases that match TRBD1. Losses at the gene ends were 6 bases for V and 7 bases for J; bases not matched to a gene: 9. This CDR3 contains 14 residues. The germline V gene encodes CDR1 MNHNS and CDR2 SASEGT. This CDR3 reads CASRVDRGRGEAFF. The DNA of the CDR3 is TGTGCCAGCAGGGTGGACAGGGGCAGGGGTGAAGCTTTCTTT.

The chain couples TRBV20-1 to TRBJ1-1; a possible D gene is TRBD1 (5 bases). Deletions cut 0 bases from V and 5 bases from J, with 19 bases between. The CDR3 loop spans 16 amino acids. Looked up from germline, CDR1 is DFQATT and CDR2 is SNEGSKA (reference sequence). CDR3 region: CSARDPGPESRTEAFF. The DNA of the CDR3 is TGCAGTGCTAGAGATCCGGGGCCAGAGTCGAGGACTGAAGCTTTCTTT.

The chain uses TRBV7-9 and TRBJ2-7; D may be TRBD1 (6 bases). This CDR3 has 15 amino acids. V was pared by 6 bases and J by 0 bases, with 15 bases between. Germline CDR1 reads SEHNR; CDR2 reads FQNEAQ (reference sequence). The CDR3 region is CASSSAGGTSYEQYF. Here the CDR3 DNA reads TGTGCCAGCAGTTCGGCTGGGGGCACCTCCTACGAGCAGTACTTC.

There are a few counts of this clonotype. The CDR3 is CATSDRVNGYTF. In nucleotides, the CDR3 is TGTGCCACCTCCGACAGGGTAAATGGCTACACCTTC. The chain uses TRBV19 and TRBJ1-2, with TRBD1 matching over 7 bases. Germline CDR1 reads LNHDA; CDR2 reads SQIVND (reference sequence). The length of the CDR3 is 12 residues. Trimming removed 10 bases from V and 6 bases from J; junction bases left unmatched: 8.

This clonotype was counted between two and nine times. The rearrangement joins TRBV12-5 to TRBJ2-7; 7 nucleotides agree with TRBD1. CDR3 size: 14 residues. The V and J ends lost 1 base and 5 bases, in that order; junction bases with no gene match: 5. Germline loops: CDR1 LGHNT, CDR2 FRNRAP. The CDR3 is CASGLATTGHEQYF. Here the CDR3 DNA reads TGTGCTAGTGGTTTGGCCACGACAGGGCACGAGCAGTACTTC.

There are a few counts of this clonotype. The V and J genes are TRBV7-3 and TRBJ2-5; D may match TRBD1 or TRBD2 (6 bases each). The germline V gene encodes CDR1 SGHTA and CDR2 FQGTGA. V lost 3 bases to trimming and J lost 3 bases, with 14 bases between them. This CDR3 spans 15 amino acids. The CDR3 reads CASSFGGAREETQYF. CDR3 coding DNA: TGTGCCAGCAGCTTCGGGGGCGCGAGGGAAGAGACCCAGTACTTC.

This clonotype was seen only a few times. CDR3: CASSQATYEQYF. For the CDR3, the DNA is TGTGCCAGCAGCCAAGCTACCTACGAGCAGTACTTC. The chain has TRBV3-1 and TRBJ2-7; no clear D gene. The CDR3 is 12 amino acids. Germline assignment: CDR1 LGHDT and CDR2 YNNKEL (reference sequence). V was cut by 1 base and J by 2 bases, with 3 bases left in between.

This clonotype was recorded a few times. V usage is TRBV4-3 and J usage is TRBJ2-3; the match to TRBD2 covers 7 bases. CDR1 and CDR2 from the germline V gene are LGHNA and YSLEER. Trimming at V came to 0 bases and at J to 5 bases, leaving 11 bases not matched to a gene. The CDR3 contains 17 residues. DNA of the CDR3: TGCGCCAGCAGCCAAGATCTACGGGGGGATCGGGGAGATACGCAGTATTTT. Protein product: CASSQDLRGDRGDTQYF.

This clonotype was seen a handful of times. This chain uses TRBV12-3 or TRBV12-4 with TRBJ2-5; D might be TRBD1 (5 bases). V lost 2 bases, J lost 0 bases, and 7 bases lay in between. The CDR3 sequence is 14 residues long. The CDR3: CASSLRTNQETQYF. As DNA, the CDR3 is TGTGCCAGCAGTTTACGGACAAACCAAGAGACCCAGTACTTC.

The chain links TRBV20-1 to TRBJ2-6, with D unclear. Trimming took 4 bases from V and 4 from J, leaving 5 bases between them. Germline CDR1 DFQATT, CDR2 SNEGSKA (reference sequence). The CDR3 sequence is 12 residues long. The CDR3 sequence is CSANGGANVLTF. CDR3 DNA sequence: TGCAGTGCTAACGGGGGGGCCAACGTCCTGACTTTC.

CDR3 in DNA: TGTGCCAGCAGCCAAGAGGCGGTCCCTAAGTTTAATGAGCAGTTCTTC. It specifies CASSQEAVPKFNEQFF. V and J are TRBV4-2 and TRBJ2-1, with D uncertain. This CDR3 comprises 16 residues. Germline loops: CDR1 LGHNA, CDR2 YNFKEQ. The V and J ends lost 0 bases and 7 bases respectively, with 16 bases between them.

The chain uses TRBV20-1 and TRBJ2-5; TRBD1 agrees at 7 bases. The CDR3 loop spans 13 amino acids. V lost 6 bases and J lost 3; bases outside the gene matches: 7. In germline, CDR1 is DFQATT, CDR2 SNEGSKA (reference sequence). The CDR3 loop is CSATGQAKETQYF. The CDR3 DNA reads TGCAGTGCGACCGGACAGGCCAAAGAGACCCAGTACTTC.

The rearrangement links TRBV5-5 to TRBJ2-3, with 12 bases identical to TRBD2. V was clipped by 4 bases and J by 1 base; unmatched bases: 4. Germline values: CDR1 SGHKS, CDR2 YYEKEE (reference sequence). This CDR3 contains 16 residues. The CDR3, as DNA: TGTGCCAGCAGCCATGGGACTAGCGGGCGCACAGATACGCAGTATTTT. This encodes CASSHGTSGRTDTQYF.

The chain combines TRBV5-6 with TRBJ2-3; 8 bases match TRBD2. This CDR3 has 14 residues. Germline V gives CDR1 SGHDT, CDR2 YYEEEE. J gave up 5 bases and V 2 bases, and 4 bases lay outside the gene matches. Here the CDR3 DNA reads TGTGCCAGCAGCTTCGTAAGCGGGGGAGATACGCAGTATTTT. Translation: CASSFVSGGDTQYF.

The chain combines TRBV12-3 or TRBV12-4 with TRBJ1-2; D remains unclear. CDR3 length equals 13 residues. V dropped 7 bases and J dropped 4 bases, with 13 bases sitting between them. The CDR3 DNA sequence: TGTGCCAGCACTCCGGGCAGTCCCTATGGCTACACCTTC. Translated: CASTPGSPYGYTF.

The genes are TRBV29-1 and TRBJ2-3; D perhaps matches TRBD1 (5 bases). This CDR3 is built from 13 residues. CDR1 and CDR2 from the germline V gene are SQVTM and ANQGSEA. Trimming pared 8 bases from V and 0 bases from J, leaving 12 bases between. The CDR3 DNA sequence: TGCAGCTCCCTCCCAGGGAGCACAGATACGCAGTATTTT. Residues: CSSLPGSTDTQYF.